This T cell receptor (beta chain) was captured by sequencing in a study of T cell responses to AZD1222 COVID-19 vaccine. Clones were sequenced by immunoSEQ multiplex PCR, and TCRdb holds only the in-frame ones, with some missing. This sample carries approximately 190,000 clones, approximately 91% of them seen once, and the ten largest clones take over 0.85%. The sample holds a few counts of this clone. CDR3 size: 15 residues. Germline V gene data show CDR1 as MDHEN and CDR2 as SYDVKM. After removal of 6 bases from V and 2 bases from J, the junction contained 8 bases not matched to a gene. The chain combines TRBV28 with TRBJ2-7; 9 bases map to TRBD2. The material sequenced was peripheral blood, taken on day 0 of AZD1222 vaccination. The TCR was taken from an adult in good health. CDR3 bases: TGTGCCAGCAGCCAACAACTAGCGGGTCCCTACGAGCAGTACTTC. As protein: CASSQQLAGPYEQYF.